The sample holds a few counts of the clone carrying this T cell receptor (beta chain). The antigen is unknown. The data were taken from a study of early T cells in non-severe SARS-CoV-2 infection. Across the whole study: Chains stayed unpaired after sequencing of bulk RNA from unsorted whole blood.

Researchers tagged individual cDNA molecules with unique molecular identifiers. Each CDR3 protein gets one entry after TCRdb re-called the 5' RACE reads with MiXCR. The sample yields approximately 84,000 distinct CDR3 sequences, under 15% seen once. Points from the study as a whole: There was a bias toward anti-spike CD8 responses in VDJdb matching, which missed private and CD4 specificities.

CDR3 length: 16 amino acids. Germline assignment: CDR1 SGHAT and CDR2 FQNNGV. After removal of 2 bases from V and 0 bases from J, the junction contained 6 bases not matched to a gene. The sequenced sample consisted of whole blood. The source of this sequence is an adult who was a healthcare worker with PCR-confirmed SARS-CoV-2 infection or an uninfected control (not recorded which). This chain joins TRBV11-2 and TRBJ2-7, with 8 bases identical to TRBD1. The DNA of the CDR3 is TGTGCCAGCAGCTTACCCCGGGACAGGAGCTCCTACGAGCAGTACTTC. It encodes CASSLPRDRSSYEQYF. The whole variable domain, filled in from reference TRBV11-2 and TRBJ2-7, reads EAGVAQSPRYKIIEKRQSVAFWCNPISGHATLYWYQQILGQGPKLLIQFQNNGVVDDSQLPKDRFSAERLKGVDSTLKIQPAKLEDSAVYLCASSLPRDRSSYEQYFGPGTRLTVT.